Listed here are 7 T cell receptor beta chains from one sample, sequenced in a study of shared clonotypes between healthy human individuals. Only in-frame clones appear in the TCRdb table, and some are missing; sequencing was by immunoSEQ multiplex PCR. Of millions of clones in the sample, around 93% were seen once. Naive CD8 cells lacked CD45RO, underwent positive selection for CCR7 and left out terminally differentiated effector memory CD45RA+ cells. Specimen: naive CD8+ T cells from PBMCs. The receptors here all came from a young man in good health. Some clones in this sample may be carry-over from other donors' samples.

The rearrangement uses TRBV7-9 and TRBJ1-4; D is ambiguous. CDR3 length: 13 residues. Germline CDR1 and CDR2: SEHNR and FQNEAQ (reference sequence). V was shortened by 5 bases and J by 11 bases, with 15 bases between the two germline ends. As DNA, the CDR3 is TGTGCCAGCAGCCGATCCCAGGACCTCAAACTGTTTTTT. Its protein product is CASSRSQDLKLFF.

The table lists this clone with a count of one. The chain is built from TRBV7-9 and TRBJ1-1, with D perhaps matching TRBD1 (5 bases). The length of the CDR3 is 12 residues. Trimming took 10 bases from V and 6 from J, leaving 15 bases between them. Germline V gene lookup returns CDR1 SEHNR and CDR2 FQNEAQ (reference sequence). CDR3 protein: CATRGLVPEAFF. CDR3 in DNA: TGTGCCACTAGGGGTCTGGTACCTGAAGCTTTCTTT.

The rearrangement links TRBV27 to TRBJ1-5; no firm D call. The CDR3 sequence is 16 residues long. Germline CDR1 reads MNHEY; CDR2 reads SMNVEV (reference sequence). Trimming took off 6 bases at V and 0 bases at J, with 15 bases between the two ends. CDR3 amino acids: CASRAKVGYSNQPQHF. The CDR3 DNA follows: TGTGCCAGCAGGGCCAAAGTGGGGTATAGCAATCAGCCCCAGCATTTT.

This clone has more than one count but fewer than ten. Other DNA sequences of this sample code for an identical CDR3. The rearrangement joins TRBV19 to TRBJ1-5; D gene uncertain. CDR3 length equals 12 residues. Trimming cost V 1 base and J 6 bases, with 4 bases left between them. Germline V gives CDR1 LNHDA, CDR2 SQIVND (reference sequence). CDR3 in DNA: TGTGCCAGTAGTATAGCCGGTCAGCCCCAGCATTTT. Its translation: CASSIAGQPQHF.

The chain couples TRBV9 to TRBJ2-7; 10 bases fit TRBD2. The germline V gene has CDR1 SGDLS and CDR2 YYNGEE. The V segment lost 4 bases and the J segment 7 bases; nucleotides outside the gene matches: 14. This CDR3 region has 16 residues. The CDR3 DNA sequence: TGTGCCAGCAGCTCCTCTAGCGGGAGACACCGGGGGGAGCAGTACTTC. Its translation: CASSSSSGRHRGEQYF.

The CDR3 loop reads CASSYRTEGSEAFF. In DNA form, the CDR3 reads TGTGCCAGCAGTTACCGGACCGAAGGCTCTGAAGCTTTCTTT. V gene TRBV6-5 combines with J gene TRBJ1-1; D call uncertain. Germline V gene data show CDR1 as MNHEY and CDR2 as SVGAGI. Trimming removed 2 bases from V and 6 bases from J, with 13 bases in between. The CDR3 loop spans 14 amino acids.

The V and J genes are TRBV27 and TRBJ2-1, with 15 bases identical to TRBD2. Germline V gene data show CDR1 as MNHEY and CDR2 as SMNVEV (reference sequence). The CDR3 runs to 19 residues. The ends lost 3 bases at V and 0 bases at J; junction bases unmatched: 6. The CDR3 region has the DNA TGTGCCAGCAGTTTTATAGGGACTAGCGGGGGGAGCTCCTACAATGAGCAGTTCTTC. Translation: CASSFIGTSGGSSYNEQFF.